This T cell receptor beta chain was obtained from a study of T cell responses to AZD1222 COVID-19 vaccine. This CDR3 has 15 residues. In germline, CDR1 is LNHDA, CDR2 SQIVND (reference sequence). Trimming stripped 6 bases from V and 0 bases from J, with 9 bases between. TCRdb's table, derived via immunoSEQ multiplex PCR, lists solely in-frame clones and lacks some. The sample lists approximately 180,000 clones; just over 85% were seen once. Details on this clone: As yet, its antigen is unknown.

Study results and limitations: Regions 160-218 and 743-854 held dominance among vaccine-associated CD4 TCRs, which spanned spike.

Sample: peripheral blood, taken on day 0 of AZD1222 vaccination. The rearrangement joins TRBV19 to TRBJ1-6; D gene unclear. This clonotype originated in an adult in good health. CDR3 sequence reads: CASSNGVSYNSPLHF. Here the CDR3 DNA reads TGTGCCAGTAGCAACGGAGTCTCCTATAATTCACCCCTCCACTTT.